This T cell receptor beta chain was captured in a study of cytomegalovirus exposure and HLA in healthy donors. Findings of the study overall: Accurate prediction of HLA-A and HLA-B alleles (for most subjects) was reportedly achieved from TCR beta sequences. The likely origin of a cluster of highly shared sequence variants was a sequencing artifact.

In the PCR, 60 Vbeta and 13 Jbeta primers were used. The method was immunoSEQ multiplex PCR; TCRdb's version includes in-frame clones alone and lacks a portion of them. The data contain approximately 190,000 clones, roughly 80% of them singletons. V gave up 1 base and J gave up 7 bases, with 8 bases separating them. The CDR3 covers 13 residues. Germline CDR1 is SGHVS and CDR2 is FNYEAQ. In this sample, this clone turned up a few times. The antigen is not known. This TCR was recovered from a middle-aged man in good health and CMV-seropositive. The gene calls are TRBV7-6 and TRBJ2-1; no firm D call. Sample: PBMCs. CDR3 amino acids: CASSLDRVNEQFF. The CDR3 bases are TGTGCCAGCAGCTTAGATCGGGTGAATGAGCAGTTCTTC.